Below are 31 T cell receptor beta chains sequenced from a single sample in a study of human T cells and chemical hapten exposure. This sample's time point: patch test 1, 2 weeks after DPC sensitization. As to treatment: therapeutic diphenylcyclopropenone sensitization with weekly scalp DPC. TCRdb re-analysed the RACE reads in MiXCR, keeping a single row per CDR3 protein. The sample includes about 120,000 distinct CDR3 sequences, approximately 15% seen only once; the top ten take 0.9% to 0.95%. The sample consisted of whole blood, taken in connection with sensitization to the hapten diphenylcyclopropenone (DPC). The receptor source for this set is a man aged 18 to 35 with alopecia areata. Some clones in this sample may be carry-over from other donors' samples.

As concerns this clonotype: This could be a read error, since a much larger clone is one nucleotide away. This chain uses TRBV10-3 with TRBJ2-3; perhaps TRBD2 as D (5 bases). There are 14 residues in the CDR3. The germline V gene encodes CDR1 ENHRY and CDR2 SYGVKD. CDR3 residues: CAISAGLNTYTQYF. Written as DNA, the CDR3 is TGTGCCATCAGTGCTGGACTTAACACATATACGCAGTATTTT.

This clonotype was seen a handful of times. The rearrangement joins TRBV5-6 to TRBJ1-1; D call uncertain. The length of the CDR3 is 13 residues. Trimming cost V 0 bases and J 7 bases, with 10 bases left between them. Germline CDR1 SGHDT, CDR2 YYEEEE. The DNA for the CDR3 is TGTGCCAGCAGCTTGGGGGTATGGTTTGAAGCTTTCTTT. This gives the protein CASSLGVWFEAFF.

This clonotype has only a few counts. The chain joins TRBV3-1 to TRBJ1-5; the D is unclear. V dropped 2 bases and J dropped 0 bases, with 11 bases sitting between them. The germline CDR1 and CDR2 sequences are LGHDT and YNNKEL (reference sequence). The CDR3 runs to 16 residues. DNA of the CDR3: TGTGCCAGCAGCCAAAAAACGGGGAATAGCAATCAGCCCCAGCATTTT. It encodes CASSQKTGNSNQPQHF.

This clonotype appeared a few times. J is TRBJ2-3 and V is TRBV6-1; D possibly matches TRBD1 or TRBD2 (5 bases each). CDR1 and CDR2 (germline): MNHNS, SASEGT. V was shortened by 4 bases and J by 4 bases, with 15 bases between the two germline ends. The CDR3 is 15 amino acids. This CDR3 reads CASSGTGLIADTQYF. The CDR3 DNA reads TGTGCCAGCAGTGGAACAGGACTTATCGCAGATACGCAGTATTTT.

The chain has TRBV5-8 and TRBJ2-3; TRBD2 matches 9 bases. The length of the CDR3 is 17 residues. V trimming: 4 bases; J trimming: 2 bases; junction bases outside the gene matches: 11. Per germline, CDR1 SGHTS and CDR2 YDEGEE. The CDR3 loop is CASSPQSGGGATDTQYF. DNA of the CDR3: TGTGCCAGCAGCCCTCAAAGTGGCGGGGGGGCCACAGATACGCAGTATTTT. The full variable domain, rest sourced from reference TRBV5-8 and TRBJ2-3, is EAGVTQSPTHLIKTRGQQATLRCSPISGHTSVYWYQQALGLGLQFLLWYDEGEERNRGNFPPRFSGRQFPNYSSELNVNALELEDSALYLCASSPQSGGGATDTQYFGPGTRLTVL.

This clonotype was seen ten or more times. The chain recombines TRBV11-2 with TRBJ1-1, with D unclear. Germline lookup yields CDR1 SGHAT and CDR2 FQNNGV. V was trimmed by 2 bases and J by 1 base, leaving 14 bases between them. The CDR3 runs 16 residues. The CDR3 DNA reads TGTGCCAGCAGCTTATTGTCCCCTCAGCAGAACACTGAAGCTTTCTTT. It translates to CASSLLSPQQNTEAFF.

This CDR3 is CASSLKTFF. DNA of the CDR3: TGTGCCAGCAGCTTAAAGACTTTCTTT. The chain has TRBV7-9 and TRBJ1-1; D is uncertain. The CDR3 totals 9 residues. The germline CDR1 and CDR2 sequences are SEHNR and FQNEAQ (reference sequence). V shed 2 bases and J shed 12 bases, with 4 bases lying between them.

In this sample, this clonotype turned up a few times. V and J are TRBV11-2 and TRBJ2-7; 14 bases map to TRBD2. The CDR3 sequence is 17 residues long. The V gene's germline CDR1 is SGHAT and CDR2 FQNNGV. J lost 0 bases, V lost 5 bases, and 6 bases had no gene match. Written as DNA, the CDR3 is TGTGCCAGCAGCCGGGGACTAGCGGGGGCCCCCTCCTACGAGCAGTACTTC. It encodes CASSRGLAGAPSYEQYF. Full variable domain (outside the CDR3, taken from reference TRBV11-2 and TRBJ2-7): EAGVAQSPRYKIIEKRQSVAFWCNPISGHATLYWYQQILGQGPKLLIQFQNNGVVDDSQLPKDRFSAERLKGVDSTLKIQPAKLEDSAVYLCASSRGLAGAPSYEQYFGPGTRLTVT.

The rearrangement joins TRBV7-9 to TRBJ1-2; D unclear. Trimming took off 5 bases at V and 8 bases at J, with 12 bases between the two ends. This CDR3 has 12 amino acids. The germline V gene encodes CDR1 SEHNR and CDR2 FQNEAQ (reference sequence). CDR3 in DNA: TGTGCCAGCAGCGCTTCAGGAGCGGGCTACACCTTC. This encodes CASSASGAGYTF.

This clonotype was observed at least ten times. CDR3 DNA: TGTGCCAGCAGCTCGACGGCGACAGCCTACAATGAGCAGTTCTTC. Encoded protein: CASSSTATAYNEQFF. J is TRBJ2-1 and V is TRBV7-3; D is possibly TRBD1 (5 bases). CDR1 and CDR2 (germline): SGHTA, FQGTGA. V dropped 4 bases and J dropped 2 bases, with 12 bases sitting between them. The CDR3 is made up of 15 amino acids.

This clonotype was counted a few times. The J gene is TRBJ1-1, the V gene TRBV19, with 7 positions matching TRBD1. The CDR3 runs to 14 residues. Germline values: CDR1 LNHDA, CDR2 SQIVND (reference sequence). V dropped 8 bases and J dropped 1; count of bases not matched to a gene: 7. The chain's CDR3 is CASVRQGWNTEAFF. DNA of the CDR3: TGTGCCAGTGTACGACAGGGATGGAACACTGAAGCTTTCTTT.

There are a few counts of this clonotype. CDR3 protein: CASSLAVLNTEAFF. CDR3 nucleotides: TGTGCCAGCAGCTTAGCAGTCCTTAACACTGAAGCTTTCTTT. V and J are TRBV7-9 and TRBJ1-1; D remains unclear. The CDR3 has 14 amino acids. V was cut by 0 bases and J by 2 bases, with 7 bases left in between. Germline assignment: CDR1 SEHNR and CDR2 FQNEAQ (reference sequence). Filled out from reference TRBV7-9 and TRBJ1-1, the complete variable domain reads DTGVSQNPRHKITKRGQNVTFRCDPISEHNRLYWYRQTLGQGPEFLTYFQNEAQLEKSRLLSDRFSAERPKGSFSTLEIQRTEQGDSAMYLCASSLAVLNTEAFFGQGTRLTVV.

The J gene is TRBJ2-7, the V gene TRBV3-1, with D possibly matching TRBD1 (5 bases). Trimming removed 1 base from V and 8 bases from J, with 12 bases in between. The CDR3 has 13 amino acids. Germline V lookup: CDR1 LGHDT, CDR2 YNNKEL (reference sequence). CDR3 sequence (DNA): TGTGCCAGCAGCCAAGGTACGCAGGGAAAGCAGTACTTC. Amino acid sequence: CASSQGTQGKQYF.

The chain links TRBV19 to TRBJ2-2; 7 bases fit TRBD1. The ends lost 4 bases at V and 0 bases at J; junction bases unmatched: 11. Germline loops: CDR1 LNHDA, CDR2 SQIVND (reference sequence). This CDR3 region has 18 residues. CDR3 amino acids: CASSTQMTGPTNTGELFF. CDR3 DNA sequence: TGTGCCAGTAGTACGCAAATGACAGGGCCGACGAACACCGGGGAGCTGTTTTTT. Full variable domain (missing parts from reference TRBV19 and TRBJ2-2): DGGITQSPKYLFRKEGQNVTLSCEQNLNHDAMYWYRQDPGQGLRLIYYSQIVNDFQKGDIAEGYSVSREKKESFPLTVTSAQKNPTAFYLCASSTQMTGPTNTGELFFGEGSRLTVL.

The chain is built from TRBV4-3 and TRBJ2-5; D is unresolved. The germline V gene encodes CDR1 LGHNA and CDR2 YSLEER. The V end lost 4 bases, the J end lost 4 bases, and 13 bases lay between the germline ends. The CDR3 is 14 amino acids. The DNA of the CDR3 is TGCGCCAGCAGCCCGTATATTTCGGGAGAGACCCAGTACTTC. Translation gives CASSPYISGETQYF.

This clonotype was observed a handful of times. The chain combines TRBV5-4 with TRBJ2-6; no clear D. Trimming took off 1 base at V and 1 base at J, with 12 bases between the two ends. The CDR3 consists of 17 residues. Germline lookup yields CDR1 SGHNT and CDR2 YYREEE (reference sequence). In DNA form, the CDR3 reads TGTGCCAGCAGCTTGAGCAGGTTTCGGTCTGGGGCCAACGTCCTGACTTTC. It yields the protein CASSLSRFRSGANVLTF.

This clonotype has only a few counts. The CDR3 is CSVAGYNYGYTF. CDR3 in DNA: TGCAGCGTTGCCGGGTATAACTATGGCTACACCTTC. The chain links TRBV29-1 to TRBJ1-2; no firm D call. V was pared by 4 bases and J by 1 base, with 7 bases between. The germline gives CDR1 SQVTM, CDR2 ANQGSEA. CDR3 length equals 12 residues.

The table lists this clonotype with many counts. The rearrangement links TRBV5-5 to TRBJ2-7, with D maybe TRBD2 (6 bases). Germline CDR1 and CDR2: SGHKS and YYEKEE (reference sequence). V was cut by 5 bases and J by 7 bases, with 19 bases left in between. The CDR3 spans 14 residues. CDR3 region: CASRSGVEVGEQYV. DNA of the CDR3: TGTGCCAGCAGGTCGGGAGTAGAGGTGGGTGAGCAGTACGTC.

This clonotype has just a few counts. This chain uses TRBV4-1 with TRBJ2-5; TRBD2 aligns across 7 bases. Per germline, CDR1 MGHRA and CDR2 YSYEKL. The CDR3 runs 15 residues. With 0 bases clipped from V and 4 bases from J, the junction kept 5 bases outside the gene matches. The CDR3 sequence: CASSQETGGLETQYF. As DNA, the CDR3 is TGCGCCAGCAGCCAAGAGACGGGGGGTTTAGAGACCCAGTACTTC.

This clonotype showed up just a few times. V is TRBV28 and J is TRBJ1-4; D is unresolved. Trimming left V 3 bases short and J 10 bases short, with 9 bases between. The CDR3 extends over 12 amino acids. Germline CDR1 is MDHEN and CDR2 is SYDVKM. The CDR3 loop reads CASSLDGRKLFF. Written as DNA, the CDR3 is TGTGCCAGCAGTTTGGACGGAAGAAAACTGTTTTTT.

This clonotype has only a few counts. The rearrangement uses TRBV9 and TRBJ2-3; 7 positions match TRBD1. The germline gives CDR1 SGDLS, CDR2 YYNGEE. This CDR3 spans 15 amino acids. V gave up 3 bases and J gave up 2 bases; unmatched junction bases: 6. The CDR3 sequence is CASSAGTADTDTQYF. In DNA, the CDR3 is TGTGCCAGCAGCGCCGGGACAGCAGACACAGATACGCAGTATTTT. Full variable domain (outside the CDR3, taken from reference TRBV9 and TRBJ2-3): DSGVTQTPKHLITATGQRVTLRCSPRSGDLSVYWYQQSLDQGLQFLIQYYNGEERAKGNILERFSAQQFPDLHSELNLSSLELGDSALYFCASSAGTADTDTQYFGPGTRLTVL.

The V call is TRBV12-3 or TRBV12-4, the J call TRBJ2-1; 7 bases match TRBD2. This CDR3 is built from 15 residues. Germline trimming cut 0 bases from V and 4 bases from J; bases unmatched to any gene: 3. CDR3 DNA: TGTGCCAGCAGTTTAGCGGGGACTACGTACAATGAGCAGTTCTTC. It specifies CASSLAGTTYNEQFF.

The chain couples TRBV29-1 to TRBJ2-1; 13 bases agree with TRBD2. In germline, CDR1 is SQVTM, CDR2 ANQGSEA. Trimming removed 3 bases from V and 8 bases from J; junction bases left unmatched: 16. This CDR3 contains 18 residues. The DNA for the CDR3 is TGCAGCGTTGATGGTACTAGCGGGGGGGCATTCATCTTCGATGAGCAGTTCTTC. This codes for CSVDGTSGGAFIFDEQFF.

This clonotype showed up many times. The chain couples TRBV20-1 to TRBJ1-5, with unresolved D. The ends were cut back, 6 bases at V and 0 bases at J, with 9 bases in the middle. The CDR3 length is 13 residues. Germline V gene data show CDR1 as DFQATT and CDR2 as SNEGSKA (reference sequence). The CDR3 nucleotides are TGCAGTGCGGAACAGTATAGCAATCAGCCCCAGCATTTT. Its protein product is CSAEQYSNQPQHF.

In DNA, the CDR3 is TGTGCCAGCTCCCGCGGGGGGGCCGCAGATACGCAGTATTTT. It encodes CASSRGGAADTQYF. The chain uses TRBV7-2 and TRBJ2-3; 9 bases are shared with TRBD2. Germline V lookup: CDR1 SGHTA, CDR2 FQGNSA. There are 14 residues in the CDR3. V was pared by 8 bases and J by 4 bases, with 7 bases of the junction left unmatched. Complete variable domain (other parts from reference TRBV7-2 and TRBJ2-3): GAGVSQSPSNKVTEKGKDVELRCDPISGHTALYWYRQSLGQGLEFLIYFQGNSAPDKSGLPSDRFSAERTGGSVSTLTIQRTQQEDSAVYLCASSRGGAADTQYFGPGTRLTVL.

This clonotype was detected a few times. This CDR3 reads CASGLAGTGGLQLNTEAFF. The CDR3 nucleotides are TGTGCTAGTGGTTTGGCTGGGACAGGGGGACTTCAGCTGAACACTGAAGCTTTCTTT. The J gene is TRBJ1-1, the V gene TRBV12-5; 11 nucleotides line up with TRBD1. This CDR3 comprises 19 residues. The germline gives CDR1 LGHNT, CDR2 FRNRAP. Unmatched junction bases numbered 10, after V lost 1 base and J lost 0 bases.

This clonotype was counted between two and nine times. The chain joins TRBV7-3 to TRBJ1-2; D gene uncertain. The CDR3 has 14 amino acids. V lost 0 bases and J 3 bases, leaving 8 bases between the germline ends. Germline V gives CDR1 SGHTA, CDR2 FQGTGA. The CDR3 region has the DNA TGTGCCAGCAGCTTAACCCCCGGCGACTATGGCTACACCTTC. Its protein product is CASSLTPGDYGYTF.

A remark on this clonotype: One base away lies a much larger clone, so this may be a sequencing read error. This chain uses TRBV6-2 or TRBV6-3 with TRBJ2-7; 12 positions match TRBD2. CDR3 length: 18 amino acids. J was trimmed by 0 bases and V by 5 bases; bases with no gene match: 11. CDR1 and CDR2 (germline): MNHEY, SVGEGT. The CDR3 loop reads CASSQDRLAGDRSYEQYV. CDR3 sequence (DNA): TGTGCCAGCAGTCAGGACCGACTAGCGGGGGACCGCTCCTACGAGCAGTACGTC.

This clonotype showed up just a few times. V gene TRBV29-1 combines with J gene TRBJ1-2; 7 bases align to TRBD1. The CDR3 covers 13 residues. Germline CDR1 reads SQVTM; CDR2 reads ANQGSEA. J was trimmed by 3 bases and V by 5 bases; bases with no gene match: 6. CDR3 loop: CSVLRTGHYGYTF. DNA for the CDR3: TGCAGCGTTCTTCGGACAGGCCACTATGGCTACACCTTC.

There are a few counts of this clonotype. The V and J genes are TRBV12-3 or TRBV12-4 and TRBJ1-2; the match to TRBD1 covers 8 bases. CDR3 length: 14 residues. Trimming at V came to 5 bases and at J to 4 bases, leaving 6 bases not matched to a gene. Here the CDR3 reads CASSKTGAFYGYTF. In nucleotides, the CDR3 is TGTGCCAGCAGTAAGACAGGGGCCTTCTATGGCTACACCTTC.

This clonotype was counted once. V and J are TRBV7-6 and TRBJ2-2, with D perhaps matching TRBD1 (5 bases). With 0 bases removed from V and 4 bases from J, the gap between germline ends came to 12 bases. The CDR3 length is 16 residues. The germline CDR1 and CDR2 sequences are SGHVS and FNYEAQ. As DNA, the CDR3 is TGTGCCAGCAGCTTAGCAGGGGCCTTCGGCACCGGGGAGCTGTTTTTT. As protein: CASSLAGAFGTGELFF.